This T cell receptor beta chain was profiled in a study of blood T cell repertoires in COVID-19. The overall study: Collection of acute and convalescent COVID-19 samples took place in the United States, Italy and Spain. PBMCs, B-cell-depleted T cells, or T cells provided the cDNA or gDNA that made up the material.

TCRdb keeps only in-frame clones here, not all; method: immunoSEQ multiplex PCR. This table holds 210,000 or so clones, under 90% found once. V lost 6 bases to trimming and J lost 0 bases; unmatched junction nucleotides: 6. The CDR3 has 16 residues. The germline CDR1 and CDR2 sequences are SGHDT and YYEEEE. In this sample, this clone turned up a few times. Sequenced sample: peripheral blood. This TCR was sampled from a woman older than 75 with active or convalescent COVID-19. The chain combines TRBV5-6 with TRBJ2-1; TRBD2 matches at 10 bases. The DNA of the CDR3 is TGTGCCAGCACTAGGCTAGCGGGGGCCTCCTACAATGAGCAGTTCTTC. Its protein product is CASTRLAGASYNEQFF.